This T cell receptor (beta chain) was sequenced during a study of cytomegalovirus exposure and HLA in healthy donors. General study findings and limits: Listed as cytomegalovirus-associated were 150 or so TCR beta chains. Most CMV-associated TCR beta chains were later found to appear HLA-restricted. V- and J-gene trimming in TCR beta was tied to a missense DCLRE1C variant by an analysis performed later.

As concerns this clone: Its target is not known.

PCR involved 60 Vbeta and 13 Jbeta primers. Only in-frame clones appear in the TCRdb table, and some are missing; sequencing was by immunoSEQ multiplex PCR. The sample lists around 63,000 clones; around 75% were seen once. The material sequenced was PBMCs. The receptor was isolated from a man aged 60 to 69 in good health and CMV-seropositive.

CDR3 in amino acids: CASSEDRIGYGYTF. In DNA, the CDR3 is TGCGCCAGCAGCGAAGACAGGATAGGCTATGGCTACACCTTC. The V call is TRBV5-1, the J call TRBJ1-2; D might be TRBD1 (6 bases). Trimming removed 4 bases at V and 4 bases at J, with 14 bases between. Germline CDR1 SGHRS, CDR2 YFSETQ. This CDR3 has 14 residues.